This TCR beta chain was documented in a study of vaccination and CD4 T cells after COVID-19. Study details: Convalescent patients, SARS-CoV-2 positive by nasal swab PCR, comprised about 10 mild cases and one severe case.

Time point described: late sampling 161 to 241 days after vaccination in a few convalescent patients. TCRdb reanalysed the PCR reads using MiXCR and keeps one entry per CDR3 protein. The sample has about 30,000 distinct CDR3 sequences, approximately 48% seen once. Germline V gene data show CDR1 as DFQATT and CDR2 as SNEGSKA (reference sequence). V dropped 0 bases and J dropped 7; count of bases not matched to a gene: 10. CDR3 length: 15 amino acids. The clonotype originates from a human donor who had recovered from COVID-19. The input for sequencing was CD4+ T cells from blood, taken about 7 months after SARS-CoV-2 vaccination. The chain uses TRBV20-1 and TRBJ2-7; 9 bases fit TRBD1. In DNA, the CDR3 is TGCAGTGCTAGAGATCCGGGACAGGGTTTGCGAGAGCAGTACTTC. This sequence encodes CSARDPGQGLREQYF.